This T cell receptor beta chain was obtained from a study of low-dose radiotherapy and immunotherapy resistance in tumors. Whole-study context: Oral aspirin at 300 mg was taken daily by patients for four cycles, beginning on cycle 1 day 1.

Alpha- and beta-chain coverage of first-strand cDNA came from TRAV- and TRBV-specific primers. TCRs underwent around 20 PCR cycles of amplification with a constant-region primer and V-primer adapter. TCRdb reprocessed the reads via MiXCR and lists one record per CDR3 protein. This sample has under 95,000 distinct CDR3 sequences, with 18% found just once. The sample's time point: before trial treatment. The V gene lost 7 bases and the J gene lost 1 base, with 16 bases spanning the gap. The V gene's germline CDR1 is ENHRY and CDR2 SYGVKD. The CDR3 covers 16 residues. This clonotype has ten or more counts.

The V call is TRBV10-3, the J call TRBJ2-2; TRBD1 is a possible D gene (5 bases). This sample comprised PBMCs, obtained before treatment. The TCR originated in a male donor with prostate cancer. This CDR3 reads CAITSPTDRNTGELFF. DNA of the CDR3: TGTGCCATCACCTCCCCGACAGATAGGAACACCGGGGAGCTGTTTTTT.